The clone carrying this TCR beta chain was seen a handful of times. The antigen is unknown. Each CDR3 protein gets one entry after TCRdb re-called the 5' RACE reads with MiXCR. The data show fewer than 350,000 distinct CDR3 sequences, with 8.7% seen just once and approximately 18% held by the top ten. These data originate in a study of T cells after yellow fever vaccination. Study conclusions and caveats: Shared CD4/CD8 clonotypes were a small share, likely from convergent recombination.

This TCR was recovered from a young man who received the YFV17D yellow fever vaccine. The source was PBMCs, collected on the day of the first yellow fever vaccination.

The CDR3 is CASSLGLLVRGQETQYF. The CDR3 region has the DNA TGTGCCAGCAGCTTAGGACTCCTCGTGAGGGGCCAGGAGACCCAGTACTTC. V is TRBV11-2 and J is TRBJ2-5; D may be TRBD1 or TRBD2 (5 bases each). There are 17 residues in the CDR3. Trimming stripped 1 base from V and 5 bases from J, with 20 bases between. Germline V gene lookup returns CDR1 SGHAT and CDR2 FQNNGV.